These T cell receptor beta chains were read from a single sample in a study of technical replicates of blood from several donors. Assay: immunoSEQ multiplex PCR; the TCRdb copy retains only in-frame clones and omits some. The data contain tens of thousands of clones, approximately 91% of them singletons. The sample comprised PBMCs. The receptors come from a human donor in good health. Some clones in this sample may be carry-over from other donors' samples. Both conserved end residues are part of each CDR3. The D gene is left open where the match is weak. Size tells how often a clone was seen (once, few, many) or the class of an expanded clone, and some rows leave it out.

size: .
D: .
J: TRBJ2-6
V: TRBV5-1
DNA: TGCGCCAGCAGCTTGGGGCAGGCCGGGGCCAACGTCCTGACTTTC
CDR3: CASSLGQAGANVLTF

size: .
D: TRBD1
J: TRBJ2-7
V: TRBV4-2
DNA: TGTGCCAGCAGCCAAGAGTCAGGGGGCGGCGAGCAGTACTTC
CDR3: CASSQESGGGEQYF

size: .
D: TRBD1
J: TRBJ2-6
V: TRBV27
DNA: TGTGCCAGCAGCTCTTGGGACAGCTCTGGGGCCAACGTCCTGACTTTC
CDR3: CASSSWDSSGANVLTF

size: .
D: .
J: TRBJ2-3
V: TRBV12-5
DNA: TGTGCTAGTGCGAGGGGCACAGATACGCAGTATTTT
CDR3: CASARGTDTQYF

size: .
D: TRBD1
J: TRBJ1-2
V: TRBV14
DNA: TGTGCCAGCAGCAGCCGGGACAGGTTCTATGGCTACACCTTC
CDR3: CASSSRDRFYGYTF

size: .
D: TRBD1
J: TRBJ1-4
V: TRBV12-5
DNA: TGTGCTAGTGGTTTGGCCAGGACAGGGTATAATGAAAAACTGTTTTTT
CDR3: CASGLARTGYNEKLFF

size: .
D: .
J: TRBJ2-3
V: TRBV30
DNA: TGTGCCTGCGGAGAAGGGGATCCTAGCACAGATACGCAGTATTTT
CDR3: CACGEGDPSTDTQYF

size: once
D: .
J: TRBJ2-3
V: TRBV6-5
DNA: TGTGCCAGCCGGTCAGGGGTACGCACAGATACGCAGTATTTT
CDR3: CASRSGVRTDTQYF

size: .
D: TRBD1
J: TRBJ1-2
V: TRBV14
DNA: TGTGCCAGCAGCTACGCGACAGGGGGCCTATTTAACTATGGCTACACCTTC
CDR3: CASSYATGGLFNYGYTF

size: once
D: .
J: TRBJ2-3
V: TRBV4-3
DNA: TGCGCCAGCAGCCAAGTTTCGACAGGTAGCACAGATACGCAGTATTTT
CDR3: CASSQVSTGSTDTQYF

size: .
D: .
J: TRBJ2-5
V: TRBV21-1
DNA: TGTGCCAGCAGCACCCATCGGCGAGCGTACCAAGAGACCCAGTACTTC
CDR3: CASSTHRRAYQETQYF

size: once
D: TRBD2
J: TRBJ2-1
V: TRBV7-3
DNA: TGTGCCAGCAGCTTAACGTCCGATGGGACTACCTACAATGAGCAGTTCTTC
CDR3: CASSLTSDGTTYNEQFF

size: .
D: .
J: TRBJ1-5
V: TRBV19
DNA: TGTGCCAGTGAAACAGGTCCGAATCAGCCCCAGCATTTT
CDR3: CASETGPNQPQHF

size: .
D: TRBD2
J: TRBJ2-1
V: TRBV9
DNA: TGTGCCAGCAGCGTAACAACGACTAGCGGGGCTTACAATGAGCAGTTCTTC
CDR3: CASSVTTTSGAYNEQFF

size: once
D: TRBD2
J: TRBJ2-7
V: TRBV7-2
DNA: TGTGCCAGCAGAAGCGGGAACTCCTACGAGCAGTACTTC
CDR3: CASRSGNSYEQYF

size: .
D: TRBD2
J: TRBJ2-1
V: TRBV12-5
DNA: TGTGCTAGTGGTCCATCCAGGGCTAGCGGACTCTTCAATGAGCAGTTCTTC
CDR3: CASGPSRASGLFNEQFF

size: .
D: .
J: TRBJ2-5
V: TRBV5-1
DNA: TGCGCCAGCAGCTTGGTCGGGGATGCGGAGACCCAGTACTTC
CDR3: CASSLVGDAETQYF

size: .
D: .
J: TRBJ1-2
V: TRBV27
DNA: TGTGCCAGCATAGGGGTTTCTGGCTACACCTTC
CDR3: CASIGVSGYTF

size: .
D: TRBD2
J: TRBJ2-1
V: TRBV9
DNA: TGTGCCAGCAACAATAAGATGCGGGGACTAGAGGCGAGTGAGCAGTTCTTC
CDR3: CASNNKMRGLEASEQFF

size: few
D: .
J: TRBJ2-1
V: TRBV30
DNA: TGTGCCTGGACTAGGGGTCGCTCCTACAATGAGCAGTTCTTC
CDR3: CAWTRGRSYNEQFF

size: once
D: TRBD2
J: TRBJ2-3
V: TRBV25-1
DNA: TGTGCCAGCAGTGAGCTAGCGGGAGCTGTAGATACGCAGTATTTT
CDR3: CASSELAGAVDTQYF

size: once
D: .
J: TRBJ2-3
V: TRBV7-8
DNA: TGTGCCAGCAGCCCCCAGGGAACAGATACGCAGTATTTT
CDR3: CASSPQGTDTQYF

size: .
D: TRBD1
J: TRBJ2-1
V: TRBV5-4
DNA: TGTGCCAGCAGCCCCGAGGGGACAGCATTGTATGAGCAGTTCTTC
CDR3: CASSPEGTALYEQFF

size: .
D: .
J: TRBJ2-7
V: TRBV7-6
DNA: TGTGCCAGCAGCCCCAGGGTCCGCCGCTACGAGCAGTACTTC
CDR3: CASSPRVRRYEQYF

size: .
D: .
J: TRBJ1-4
V: TRBV19
DNA: TGTGCCAGTACCATCGGAGGGGTAAACGAAAAACTGTTTTTT
CDR3: CASTIGGVNEKLFF

size: .
D: .
J: TRBJ1-2
V: TRBV4-3
DNA: TGCGCCAGCACCCCAGGGGCAGGAGACTTCTATGGCTACACCTTC
CDR3: CASTPGAGDFYGYTF

size: .
D: TRBD2
J: TRBJ2-1
V: TRBV2
DNA: TGTGCCAGCAGTGAAGTAGGACTAGCGGGAGGGCTCAACAATGAGCAGTTCTTC
CDR3: CASSEVGLAGGLNNEQFF

size: .
D: TRBD1
J: TRBJ1-2
V: TRBV10-3
DNA: TGTGCCATCAGTGGTAGGGGACAGGGGGACTATGGCTACACCTTC
CDR3: CAISGRGQGDYGYTF

size: .
D: TRBD1
J: TRBJ1-2
V: TRBV2
DNA: TGTGCCAGCAGTGAAGCGGGGGACAGGTATGATGGCTACACCTTC
CDR3: CASSEAGDRYDGYTF